This T cell receptor beta chain was recovered during a study of T cell responses to AZD1222 COVID-19 vaccine. Findings and caveats of the study: Increases in Spike-specific TCR breadth and depth were seen after two AZD1222 doses. Spike was spanned by vaccine-associated CD4 TCRs, which were dominant at 160-218 and 743-854. Clonal diversity was possibly underestimated, and the donors were mostly white British, with more females.

Concerning this clone: The antigen is not known.

Germline V gene sequence: CDR1 GTSNPN, CDR2 SVGIG (reference sequence). Trimming took off 0 bases at V and 8 bases at J, with 10 bases between the two ends. CDR3 length: 12 residues. Data came from immunoSEQ multiplex PCR; TCRdb stores just in-frame clones and leaves some out. The table has approximately 210,000 clones, 90% to 95% seen once; the top ten hold around 1.7%. The TCR sequence derives from an adult who received the MenACWY meningococcal vaccine as a control. The chain recombines TRBV30 with TRBJ1-1; D gene uncertain. The specimen was peripheral blood, collected 28 days after the second dose of the MenACWY control vaccine. The CDR3 nucleotides read TGTGCCTGGAGTGTAGCGGGCGCCGAAGCTTTCTTT. It yields the protein CAWSVAGAEAFF.